Following are 29 T cell receptor beta chains from one sample sequenced in a study of Graves' ophthalmopathy and Graves' hyperthyroidism. CDR3 regions of TCR beta were amplified from RNA transcripts. RT-PCR in the first round used HTBI primers; a second-round multiplex PCR followed. Each CDR3 protein gets one entry after TCRdb re-called the multiplex PCR reads with MiXCR. The table lists roughly 480,000 distinct CDR3 sequences, around an eighth of them singletons. The sequenced sample consisted of blood. These receptors all come from a woman younger than 45 with Graves' ophthalmopathy.

At least ten counts were recorded for this clonotype. Its ends do not fully match the called genes, so a read error is possible. V is TRBV27 and J is TRBJ1-5, with 7 nucleotides matching TRBD1. The CDR3 contains 15 residues. In germline, CDR1 is MNHEY, CDR2 SMNVEV (reference sequence). Written as DNA, the CDR3 is TGTGCCAGCAGCCAGGGGACACCCGGGGGACAGCTCCAGCATTTT. Amino acids: CASSQGTPGGQLQHF.

This clonotype has at least ten counts. The chain joins TRBV28 to TRBJ1-1; 7 bases match TRBD1. Trimming cost V 6 bases and J 4 bases; bases outside gene matches: 11. This CDR3 is built from 15 residues. Per germline, CDR1 MDHEN and CDR2 SYDVKM. CDR3: CASRNVGQGVTEAFF. The CDR3 DNA reads as TGTGCCAGCAGAAATGTGGGGCAGGGGGTCACTGAAGCTTTCTTT.

The chain has TRBV28 and TRBJ2-5; TRBD2 might be the D (5 bases). The CDR3 spans 16 residues. Germline CDR1 reads MDHEN; CDR2 reads SYDVKM. The V and J ends lost 6 bases and 4 bases respectively, with 21 bases between them. The CDR3 DNA follows: TGTGCCAGCAGGACACCCCGGGCCCCACGGGGAGAGACCCAGTACTTC. Protein: CASRTPRAPRGETQYF.

This clonotype has ten or more counts. The chain couples TRBV14 to TRBJ1-3, with D perhaps TRBD1 (5 bases). Trimming cost V 3 bases and J 1 base, with 10 bases left between them. Germline assignment: CDR1 SGHDN and CDR2 FVKESK. This CDR3 has 15 amino acids. CDR3 in DNA: TGTGCCAGCAGCCAGACTCAGGGATCTGGAAACACCATATATTTT. This gives the protein CASSQTQGSGNTIYF.

J is TRBJ2-2 and V is TRBV30; the match to TRBD1 covers 10 bases. Losses at the gene ends were 3 bases for V and 0 bases for J; bases not matched to a gene: 1. CDR1 is GTSNPN, CDR2 SVGIG, per germline (reference sequence). This CDR3 comprises 15 residues. The CDR3 nucleotides read TGTGCCTGGAGCGGACAGGGGGCGAACACCGGGGAGCTGTTTTTT. This gives the protein CAWSGQGANTGELFF.

This clonotype was seen many times. The chain is built from TRBV2 and TRBJ1-2; D is possibly TRBD1 (5 bases). Trimming stripped 4 bases from V and 0 bases from J, with 9 bases between. CDR3 size: 14 residues. CDR1 and CDR2 from the germline V gene are SNHLY and FYNNEI. The CDR3 sequence is CASSVDNSNYGYTF. The CDR3 DNA follows: TGTGCCAGCAGTGTGGACAATTCTAACTATGGCTACACCTTC.

This clonotype was observed at least ten times. The V gene is TRBV27, the J gene TRBJ2-5; 9 bases are a match to TRBD1. Per germline, CDR1 MNHEY and CDR2 SMNVEV (reference sequence). This CDR3 has 14 amino acids. Trimming took 8 bases from V and 4 from J; bases not matched to a gene: 8. In DNA form, the CDR3 reads TGTGCCAGCGGCCGGGACAGGGTGGGAGAGACCCAGTACTTC. Encoded protein: CASGRDRVGETQYF.

This clonotype was observed a few times. V and J are TRBV6-1 and TRBJ1-5; D is possibly TRBD1 (6 bases). This CDR3 is built from 15 residues. V shed 5 bases and J shed 7 bases, with 18 bases lying between them. Germline V lookup: CDR1 MNHNS, CDR2 SASEGT. CDR3 sequence (DNA): TGTGCCAGCAGTCCCTCCGGGGGCTTTTCCCAGCCCCAGCATTTT. Residues: CASSPSGGFSQPQHF.

This clonotype has ten or more counts. The chain combines TRBV9 with TRBJ2-5; the D gene is possibly TRBD1 (6 bases). Germline CDR1 and CDR2: SGDLS and YYNGEE. This CDR3 is built from 15 residues. The V and J ends lost 3 bases and 3 bases respectively, with 15 bases between them. CDR3 in amino acids: CASSESRDIKETQYF. The CDR3 DNA reads as TGTGCCAGCAGCGAGTCCCGGGACATAAAAGAGACCCAGTACTTC.

Ten or more counts support this clonotype. The chain carries TRBV12-3 or TRBV12-4 and TRBJ2-5, with D possibly called TRBD1 or TRBD2 (5 bases each). CDR3 length: 13 residues. V lost 4 bases and J lost 3, with 9 bases in between. As DNA, the CDR3 is TGTGCCAGCAGTTCTGGGACCGAAGAGACCCAGTACTTC. It encodes CASSSGTEETQYF.

This clonotype was seen at least ten times. V usage is TRBV20-1 and J usage is TRBJ1-2, with D hard to call. This CDR3 comprises 13 residues. Germline V gene data show CDR1 as DFQATT and CDR2 as SNEGSKA (reference sequence). Trimming took off 0 bases at V and 6 bases at J, with 11 bases between the two ends. The CDR3: CSARDRDGNGYTF. The CDR3 region has the DNA TGCAGTGCTAGAGATCGAGACGGCAATGGCTACACCTTC.

The CDR3 sequence is CAWANSYEQYF. CDR3 nucleotide sequence: TGTGCCTGGGCCAATTCCTACGAGCAGTACTTC. This chain joins TRBV30 and TRBJ2-7; unclear D gene. Per germline, CDR1 GTSNPN and CDR2 SVGIG (reference sequence). Between the trimmed V and J ends, which lost 5 bases and 1 base, there was a span of 6 bases. This CDR3 is built from 11 residues.

The table lists this clonotype with many counts. This sequence joins TRBV28 and TRBJ2-7; D is undetermined. The CDR3 runs 14 residues. Trimming shortened V by 5 bases and J by 1 base, and 12 bases separated the two germline ends. From germline, CDR1 is MDHEN and CDR2 SYDVKM. The CDR3 reads CASSLGLGSYEQYF. Written as DNA, the CDR3 is TGTGCCAGCAGTCTTGGGCTGGGGTCCTACGAGCAGTACTTC.

There are many counts of this clonotype. V gene TRBV28 combines with J gene TRBJ2-7; D may correspond to TRBD1 or TRBD2 (5 bases each). The V end was cut by 4 bases, the J end by 2 bases, with 15 bases between. CDR1 is MDHEN and CDR2 is SYDVKM in the germline V gene. The CDR3 has 15 amino acids. The CDR3 nucleotides are TGTGCCAGCAGTTCCCCCGGGACCCTTACCTACGAGCAGTACTTC. It codes for CASSSPGTLTYEQYF.

In this sample, this clonotype turned up many times. This could be a read error, since a much larger clone is one nucleotide away. The rearrangement links TRBV5-1 to TRBJ1-5; D perhaps matches TRBD1 (6 bases). This CDR3 spans 14 amino acids. Trimming shortened V by 4 bases and J by 3 bases, and 11 bases separated the two germline ends. Germline loops: CDR1 SGHRS, CDR2 YFSETQ. DNA of the CDR3: TGCGCCAGCAGCCCGGACAGTACCAATCAGCCCCAGCATTTT. Encoded protein: CASSPDSTNQPQHF.

This clonotype was counted ten times or more. The V call is TRBV7-2, the J call TRBJ2-7, with 9 bases identical to TRBD1. Unmatched junction bases numbered 7, after V lost 5 bases and J lost 5 bases. Germline V gene lookup returns CDR1 SGHTA and CDR2 FQGNSA. The CDR3 loop spans 14 amino acids. This chain's CDR3 is CASSRTGGFNEQYF. In nucleotides, the CDR3 is TGTGCCAGCAGCCGAACAGGGGGCTTTAACGAGCAGTACTTC.

This clonotype was seen at least ten times. The chain uses TRBV6-1 and TRBJ2-5; possible D gene TRBD2, 6 bases. Trimming took off 8 bases at V and 2 bases at J, with 9 bases between the two ends. Germline assignment: CDR1 MNHNS and CDR2 SASEGT. This CDR3 region has 12 residues. The CDR3 loop reads CASRAGQETQYF. The DNA for the CDR3 is TGTGCCAGCCGTGCGGGGCAAGAGACCCAGTACTTC.

With respect to this clonotype: A much larger clonotype is one base distant, so this may be a read error. J is TRBJ1-1 and V is TRBV6-1, with a tentative D call TRBD1 (5 bases). CDR1 is MNHNS, CDR2 SASEGT, per germline. This CDR3 is built from 15 residues. CDR3 bases: TGTGCCAGCAGAAGGGTCACCACAGGCCACACTGAAGCTTGCTTT. Protein: CASRRVTTGHTEACF.

This clonotype occurred many times. The chain has TRBV5-6 and TRBJ2-5; TRBD2 aligns across 7 bases. The CDR3 runs to 14 residues. The V and J ends lost 0 bases and 5 bases, in that order; junction bases with no gene match: 4. Germline V gene lookup returns CDR1 SGHDT and CDR2 YYEEEE. The CDR3 DNA reads as TGTGCCAGCAGCTTGGTTAGCGGGTTTGAGACCCAGTACTTC. Its protein product is CASSLVSGFETQYF.

This clonotype was seen many times. The chain is built from TRBV20-1 and TRBJ1-1; a possible D gene is TRBD1 (5 bases). The V end was cut by 8 bases, the J end by 6 bases, with 19 bases between. Per germline, CDR1 DFQATT and CDR2 SNEGSKA (reference sequence). This CDR3 has 13 amino acids. The DNA of the CDR3 is TGCAGTTCCGGAGGGGCCGCCGGGGCTGAAGCTTTCTTT. Amino acid sequence: CSSGGAAGAEAFF.

Comment on this clonotype: The germline gene is not matched at one end of the junction; a read error may be the cause. The rearrangement uses TRBV6-5 and TRBJ1-1; D not resolved. The CDR3 spans 14 residues. Germline V CDR1 and CDR2: MNHEY, SVGAGI. CDR3 amino acids: CASSYSLQNTDAFF. CDR3 bases: TGTGCCAGCAGTTACTCCCTCCAAAACACTGATGCTTTCTTT.

This clonotype has a count of ten or more. The rearrangement links TRBV6-5 to TRBJ2-3; TRBD2 matches 8 bases. The CDR3 consists of 12 residues. V was clipped by 7 bases and J by 5 bases; unmatched bases: 2. Germline CDR1 and CDR2: MNHEY and SVGAGI. The CDR3 sequence is CASIGGGDTQYF. The CDR3 nucleotides read TGTGCCAGCATCGGGGGGGGAGATACGCAGTATTTT.

This clonotype occurred a few times. Just one base apart from a much larger clone, this may be a read error. The chain recombines TRBV19 with TRBJ1-1; D remains unclear. The CDR3 covers 13 residues. Germline values: CDR1 LNHDA, CDR2 SQIVND (reference sequence). Trimming removed 7 bases from V and 5 bases from J, with 14 bases in between. Here the CDR3 reads CASKERGQTEAFF. CDR3 DNA: TGTGCCAGTAAGGAGAGAGGGCAAACTGAAGCTTTCTTT.

This clonotype was counted many times. The chain joins TRBV12-3 or TRBV12-4 to TRBJ1-5; possibly TRBD1 for D (6 bases). V shed 2 bases and J shed 5 bases, with 16 bases lying between them. The CDR3 consists of 16 residues. The DNA for the CDR3 is TGTGCCAGCAGTTTAATCTCGGCAGGGGTGGATCAGCCCCAGCATTTT. Its translation: CASSLISAGVDQPQHF.

This clonotype was recorded many times. The chain combines TRBV10-3 with TRBJ1-1; D may be TRBD1 (6 bases). The ends were cut back, 3 bases at V and 10 bases at J, with 15 bases in the middle. This CDR3 has 13 amino acids. Germline values: CDR1 ENHRY, CDR2 SYGVKD. The CDR3 bases are TGTGCCATCAGTGACCAGGGGAGGATCCCAGCTTTCTTT. Amino acids: CAISDQGRIPAFF.

This clonotype was picked up many times. The chain combines TRBV6-2 or TRBV6-3 with TRBJ2-7; maybe TRBD2 (6 bases). V was pared by 2 bases and J by 3 bases, with 11 bases between. Germline CDR1 reads MNHEY; CDR2 reads SVGEGT. CDR3 length equals 14 residues. CDR3 nucleotides: TGTGCCAGCAGTTACGGCGGGGCCTTCTACGAGCAGTACTTC. Protein sequence: CASSYGGAFYEQYF.

At least ten counts were recorded for this clonotype. V is TRBV3-1 and J is TRBJ1-5; D possibly corresponds to TRBD1 (6 bases). Germline assignment: CDR1 LGHDT and CDR2 YNNKEL (reference sequence). V lost 3 bases to trimming and J lost 7 bases, with 16 bases between them. The CDR3 extends over 15 amino acids. The CDR3, as DNA: TGTGCCAGCAGCCAGGACCTACTTAGGGGGCAGCCCCAGCATTTT. This sequence encodes CASSQDLLRGQPQHF.

This clonotype was seen repeatedly, ten times or more. The chain couples TRBV6-1 to TRBJ2-7; 7 bases are shared with TRBD1. The CDR3 loop spans 13 amino acids. Unmatched junction bases numbered 3, after V lost 4 bases and J lost 3 bases. Germline CDR1 is MNHNS and CDR2 is SASEGT. The CDR3 spells CASSGGDSYEQYF. CDR3 sequence (DNA): TGTGCCAGCAGTGGAGGGGACAGCTACGAGCAGTACTTC.

In the case of this clonotype: An end of the junction does not agree with germline; a read error may underlie this. The rearrangement links TRBV12-3 or TRBV12-4 to TRBJ1-2; D is possibly TRBD1 (5 bases). This CDR3 spans 16 amino acids. The CDR3, as DNA: TGTGCCAGCAGTTTAGGCAGGGAGGTAGCTAACTATGGTTACACCTTC. This sequence encodes CASSLGREVANYGYTF.